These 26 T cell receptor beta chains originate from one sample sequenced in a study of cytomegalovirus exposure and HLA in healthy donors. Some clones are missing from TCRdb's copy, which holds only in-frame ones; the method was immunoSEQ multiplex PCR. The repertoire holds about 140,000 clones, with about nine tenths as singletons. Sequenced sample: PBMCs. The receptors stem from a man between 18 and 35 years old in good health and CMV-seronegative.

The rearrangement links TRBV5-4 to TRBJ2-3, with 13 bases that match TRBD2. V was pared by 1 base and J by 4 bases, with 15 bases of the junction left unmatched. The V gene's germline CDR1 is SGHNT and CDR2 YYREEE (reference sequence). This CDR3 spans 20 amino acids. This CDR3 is CASSLPGPRGLAGRADTQYF. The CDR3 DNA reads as TGTGCCAGCAGCTTGCCGGGCCCCAGGGGACTAGCGGGAAGGGCAGATACGCAGTATTTT.

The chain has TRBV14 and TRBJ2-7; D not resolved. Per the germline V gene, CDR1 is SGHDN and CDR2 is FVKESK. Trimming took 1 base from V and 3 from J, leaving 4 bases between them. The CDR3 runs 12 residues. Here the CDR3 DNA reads TGTGCCAGCAGCCAAGGAGTCTACGAGCAGTACTTC. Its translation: CASSQGVYEQYF.

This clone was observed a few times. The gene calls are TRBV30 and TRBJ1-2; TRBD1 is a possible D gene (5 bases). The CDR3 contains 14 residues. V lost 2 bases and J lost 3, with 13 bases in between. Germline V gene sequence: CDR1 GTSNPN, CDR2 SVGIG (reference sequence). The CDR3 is CAWSWRGIDYGYTF. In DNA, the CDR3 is TGTGCCTGGAGTTGGCGGGGCATAGACTATGGCTACACCTTC.

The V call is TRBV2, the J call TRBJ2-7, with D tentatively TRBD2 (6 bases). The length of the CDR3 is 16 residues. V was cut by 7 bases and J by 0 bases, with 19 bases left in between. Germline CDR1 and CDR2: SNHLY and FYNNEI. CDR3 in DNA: TGTGCCAGCATCCGCGGGGCCCAACTATTCTCCTACGAGCAGTACTTC. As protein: CASIRGAQLFSYEQYF.

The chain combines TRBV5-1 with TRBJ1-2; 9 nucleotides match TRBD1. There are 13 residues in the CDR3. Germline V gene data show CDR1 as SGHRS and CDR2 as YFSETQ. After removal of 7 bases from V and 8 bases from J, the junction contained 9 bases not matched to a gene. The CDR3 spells CASSGQGLDGYTF. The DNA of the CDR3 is TGCGCCAGCTCGGGACAGGGTTTGGACGGCTACACCTTC.

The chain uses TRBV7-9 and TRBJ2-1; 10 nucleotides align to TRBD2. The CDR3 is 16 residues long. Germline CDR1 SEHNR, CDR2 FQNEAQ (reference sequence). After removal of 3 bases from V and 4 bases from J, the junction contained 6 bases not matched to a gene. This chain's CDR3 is CASSFRWTSGYNEQFF. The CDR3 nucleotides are TGTGCCAGCAGCTTCCGGTGGACTAGCGGATACAATGAGCAGTTCTTC.

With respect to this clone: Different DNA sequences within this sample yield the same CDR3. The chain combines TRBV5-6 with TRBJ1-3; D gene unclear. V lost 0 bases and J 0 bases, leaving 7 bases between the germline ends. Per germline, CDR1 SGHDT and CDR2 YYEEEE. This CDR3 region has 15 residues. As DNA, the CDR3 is TGTGCCAGCAGCTTGGGCGGGAGCTCTGGAAACACCATATATTTT. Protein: CASSLGGSSGNTIYF.

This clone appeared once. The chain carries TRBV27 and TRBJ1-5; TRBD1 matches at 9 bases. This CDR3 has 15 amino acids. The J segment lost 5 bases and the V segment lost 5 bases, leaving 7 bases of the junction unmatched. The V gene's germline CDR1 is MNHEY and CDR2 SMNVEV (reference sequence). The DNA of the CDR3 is TGTGCCAGCAGTCTCGGGACAGGGACCGATCAGCCCCAGCATTTT. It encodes CASSLGTGTDQPQHF.

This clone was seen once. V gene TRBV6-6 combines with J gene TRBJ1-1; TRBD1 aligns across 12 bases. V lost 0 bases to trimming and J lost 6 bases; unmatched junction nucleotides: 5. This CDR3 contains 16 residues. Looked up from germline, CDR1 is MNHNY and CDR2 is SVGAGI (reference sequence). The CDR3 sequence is CASSYSKGQGAAEAFF. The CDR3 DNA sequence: TGTGCCAGCAGTTACTCGAAGGGACAGGGGGCCGCTGAAGCTTTCTTT.

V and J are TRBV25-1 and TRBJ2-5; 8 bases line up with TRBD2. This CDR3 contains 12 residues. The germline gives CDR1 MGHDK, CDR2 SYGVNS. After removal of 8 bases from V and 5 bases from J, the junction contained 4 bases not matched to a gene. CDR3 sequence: CASREGSETQYF. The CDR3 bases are TGTGCCAGCCGGGAGGGGTCGGAGACCCAGTACTTC.

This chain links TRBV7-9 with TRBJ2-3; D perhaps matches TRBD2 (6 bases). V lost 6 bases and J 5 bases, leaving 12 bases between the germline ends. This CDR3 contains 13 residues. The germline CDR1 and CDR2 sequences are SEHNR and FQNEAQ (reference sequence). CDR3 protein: CASRAGLGDTQYF. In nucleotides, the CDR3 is TGTGCCAGCAGGGCGGGACTTGGAGATACGCAGTATTTT.

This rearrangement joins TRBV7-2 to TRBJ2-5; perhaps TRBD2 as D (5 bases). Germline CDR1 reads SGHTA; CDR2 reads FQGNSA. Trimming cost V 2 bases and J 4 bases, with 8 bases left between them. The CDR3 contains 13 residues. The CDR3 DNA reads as TGTGCCAGCAGCTTATATGAGGGAGAGACCCAGTACTTC. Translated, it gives CASSLYEGETQYF.

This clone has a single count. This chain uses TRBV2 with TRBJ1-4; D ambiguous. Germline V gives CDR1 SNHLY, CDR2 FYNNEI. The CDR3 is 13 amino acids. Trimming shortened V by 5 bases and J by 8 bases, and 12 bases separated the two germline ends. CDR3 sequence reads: CASSSNQAEKLFF. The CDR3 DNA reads TGTGCCAGCAGTAGCAACCAAGCGGAAAAACTGTTTTTT.

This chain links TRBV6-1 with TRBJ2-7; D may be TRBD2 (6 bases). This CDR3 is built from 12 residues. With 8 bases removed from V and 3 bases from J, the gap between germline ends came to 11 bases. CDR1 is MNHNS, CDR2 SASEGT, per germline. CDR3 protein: CASSRELYEQYF. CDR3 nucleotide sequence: TGTGCCAGCTCCCGGGAGCTCTACGAGCAGTACTTC.

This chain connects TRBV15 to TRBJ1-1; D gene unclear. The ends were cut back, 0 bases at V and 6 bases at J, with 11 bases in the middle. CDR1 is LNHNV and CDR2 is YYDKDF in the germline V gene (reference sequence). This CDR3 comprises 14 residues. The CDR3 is CATSRDSGLAEAFF. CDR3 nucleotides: TGTGCCACCAGCAGAGATTCCGGGTTGGCTGAAGCTTTCTTT.

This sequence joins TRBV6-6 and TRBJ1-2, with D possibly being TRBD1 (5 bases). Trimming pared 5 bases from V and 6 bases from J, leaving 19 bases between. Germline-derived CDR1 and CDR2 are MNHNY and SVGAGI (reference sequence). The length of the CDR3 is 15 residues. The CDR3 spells CASSLRQGAGNGYTF. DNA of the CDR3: TGTGCCAGCAGTCTACGCCAGGGAGCGGGGAATGGCTACACCTTC.

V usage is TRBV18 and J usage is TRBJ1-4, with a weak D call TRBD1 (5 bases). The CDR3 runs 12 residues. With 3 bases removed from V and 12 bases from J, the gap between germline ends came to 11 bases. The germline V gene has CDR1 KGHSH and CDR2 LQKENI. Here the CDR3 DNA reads TGTGCCAGCTCACCCGCCGGGGGTGAACTGTTTTTT. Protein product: CASSPAGGELFF.

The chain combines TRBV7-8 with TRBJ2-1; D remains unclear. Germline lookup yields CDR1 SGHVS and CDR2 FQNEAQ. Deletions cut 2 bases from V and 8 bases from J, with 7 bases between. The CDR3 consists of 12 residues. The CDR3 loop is CASSLNSHEQFF. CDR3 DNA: TGTGCCAGCAGCTTAAACAGCCATGAGCAGTTCTTC.

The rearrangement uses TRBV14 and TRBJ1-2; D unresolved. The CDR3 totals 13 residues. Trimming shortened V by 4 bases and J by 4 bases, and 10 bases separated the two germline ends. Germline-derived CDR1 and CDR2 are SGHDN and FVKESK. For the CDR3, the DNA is TGTGCCAGCAGCCTCAGACACAGCTATGGCTACACCTTC. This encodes CASSLRHSYGYTF.

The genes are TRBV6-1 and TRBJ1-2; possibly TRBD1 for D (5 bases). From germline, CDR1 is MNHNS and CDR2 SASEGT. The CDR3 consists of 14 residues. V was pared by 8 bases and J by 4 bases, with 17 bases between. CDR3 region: CASSPAGQSYGYTF. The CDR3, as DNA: TGTGCCAGCTCCCCGGCGGGGCAATCCTATGGCTACACCTTC.

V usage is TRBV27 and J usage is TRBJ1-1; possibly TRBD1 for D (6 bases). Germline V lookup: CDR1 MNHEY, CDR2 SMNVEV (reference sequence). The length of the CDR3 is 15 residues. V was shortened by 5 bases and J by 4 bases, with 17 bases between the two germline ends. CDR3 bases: TGTGCCAGCAGTGCAAAACAGGGCGGTGGCACTGAAGCTTTCTTT. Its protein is CASSAKQGGGTEAFF.

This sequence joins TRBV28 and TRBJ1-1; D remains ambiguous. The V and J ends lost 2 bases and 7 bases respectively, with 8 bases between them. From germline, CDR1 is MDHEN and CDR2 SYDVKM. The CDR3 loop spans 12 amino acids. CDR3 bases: TGTGCCAGCAGTTTAGGGCGGGGTGAAGCTTTCTTT. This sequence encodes CASSLGRGEAFF.

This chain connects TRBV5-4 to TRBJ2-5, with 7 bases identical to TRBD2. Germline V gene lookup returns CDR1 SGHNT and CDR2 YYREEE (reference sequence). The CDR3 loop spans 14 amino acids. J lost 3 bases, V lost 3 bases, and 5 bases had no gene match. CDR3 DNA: TGTGCCAGCAGCTGGGGAGCGGGGAAAGAGACCCAGTACTTC. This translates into CASSWGAGKETQYF.

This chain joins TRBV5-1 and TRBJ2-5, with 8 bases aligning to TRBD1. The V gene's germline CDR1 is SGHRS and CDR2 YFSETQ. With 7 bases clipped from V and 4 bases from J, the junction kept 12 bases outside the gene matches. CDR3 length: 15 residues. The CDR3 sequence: CASLRTGTGGETQYF. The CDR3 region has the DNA TGCGCCAGCCTACGGACAGGGACAGGTGGAGAGACCCAGTACTTC.

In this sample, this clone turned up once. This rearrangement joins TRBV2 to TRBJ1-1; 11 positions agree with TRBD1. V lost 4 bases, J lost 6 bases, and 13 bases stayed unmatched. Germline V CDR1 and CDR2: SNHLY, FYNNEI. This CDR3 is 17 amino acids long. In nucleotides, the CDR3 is TGTGCCAGCAGTGGAGAAACCGGGACAGGGGGGGTGTCTGAAGCTTTCTTT. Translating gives CASSGETGTGGVSEAFF.

CDR3 nucleotide sequence: TGTGCCATCAGTGACCAGGGAGGCTACACCTTC. Its protein product is CAISDQGGYTF. This chain joins TRBV10-3 and TRBJ1-2; a weak D match, TRBD1 (5 bases). CDR1 is ENHRY, CDR2 SYGVKD, per germline. Trimming stripped 3 bases from V and 8 bases from J, with 7 bases between. The CDR3 is made up of 11 amino acids.